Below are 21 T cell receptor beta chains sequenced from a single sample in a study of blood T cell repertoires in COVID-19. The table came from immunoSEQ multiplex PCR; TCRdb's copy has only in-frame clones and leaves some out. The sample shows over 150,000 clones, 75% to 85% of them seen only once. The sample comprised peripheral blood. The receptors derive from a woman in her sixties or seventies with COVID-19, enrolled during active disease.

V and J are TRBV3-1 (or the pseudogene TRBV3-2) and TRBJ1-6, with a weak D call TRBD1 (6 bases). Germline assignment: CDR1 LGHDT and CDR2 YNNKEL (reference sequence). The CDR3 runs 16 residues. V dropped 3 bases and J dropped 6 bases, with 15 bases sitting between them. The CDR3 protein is CASSQDSLASNSPLHF. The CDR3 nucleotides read TGTGCCAGCAGCCAGGACAGCCTCGCGTCTAATTCACCCCTCCACTTT.

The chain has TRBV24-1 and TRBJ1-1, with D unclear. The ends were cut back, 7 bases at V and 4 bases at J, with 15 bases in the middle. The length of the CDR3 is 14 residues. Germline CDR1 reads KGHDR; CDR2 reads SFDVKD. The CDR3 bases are TGTGCCACCAGGGACGGGGAATGGGGCACTGAAGCTTTCTTT. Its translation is CATRDGEWGTEAFF.

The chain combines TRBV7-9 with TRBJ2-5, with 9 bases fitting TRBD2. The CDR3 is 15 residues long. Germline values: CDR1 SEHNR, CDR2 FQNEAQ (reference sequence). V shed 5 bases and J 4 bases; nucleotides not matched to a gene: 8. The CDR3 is CASSISGGLGETQYF. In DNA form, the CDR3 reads TGTGCCAGCAGCATTAGCGGGGGCCTGGGAGAGACCCAGTACTTC.

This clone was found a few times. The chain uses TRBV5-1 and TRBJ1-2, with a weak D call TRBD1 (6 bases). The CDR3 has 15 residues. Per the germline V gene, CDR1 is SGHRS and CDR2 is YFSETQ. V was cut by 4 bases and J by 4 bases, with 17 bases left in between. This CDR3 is CASSQVAGEIYGYTF. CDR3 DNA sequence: TGCGCCAGCAGCCAAGTAGCAGGGGAAATCTATGGCTACACCTTC.

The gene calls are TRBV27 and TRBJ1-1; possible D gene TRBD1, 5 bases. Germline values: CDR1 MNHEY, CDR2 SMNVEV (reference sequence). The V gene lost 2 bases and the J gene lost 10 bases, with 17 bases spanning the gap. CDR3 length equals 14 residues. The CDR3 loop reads CASSLRVEAGGAFF. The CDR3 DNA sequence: TGTGCCAGCAGTTTAAGGGTAGAGGCGGGGGGAGCTTTCTTT.

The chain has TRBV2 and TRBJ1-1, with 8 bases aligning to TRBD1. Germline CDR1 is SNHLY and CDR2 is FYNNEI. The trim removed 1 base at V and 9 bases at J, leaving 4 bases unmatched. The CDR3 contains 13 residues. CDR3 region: CASSEVRQGKAFF. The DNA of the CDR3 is TGTGCCAGCAGTGAAGTTAGACAGGGGAAAGCTTTCTTT. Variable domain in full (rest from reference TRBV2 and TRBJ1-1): EPEVTQTPSHQVTQMGQEVILRCVPISNHLYFYWYRQILGQKVEFLVSFYNNEISEKSEIFDDQFSVERPDGSNFTLKIRSTKLEDSAMYFCASSEVRQGKAFFGQGTRLTVV.

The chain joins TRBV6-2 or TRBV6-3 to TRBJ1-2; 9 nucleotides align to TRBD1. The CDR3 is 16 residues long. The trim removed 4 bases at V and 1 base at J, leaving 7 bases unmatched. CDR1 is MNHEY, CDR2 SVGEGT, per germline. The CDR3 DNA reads TGTGCCAGCAGTTCGGGACAGGGACGATTTAACTATGGCTACACCTTC. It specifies CASSSGQGRFNYGYTF.

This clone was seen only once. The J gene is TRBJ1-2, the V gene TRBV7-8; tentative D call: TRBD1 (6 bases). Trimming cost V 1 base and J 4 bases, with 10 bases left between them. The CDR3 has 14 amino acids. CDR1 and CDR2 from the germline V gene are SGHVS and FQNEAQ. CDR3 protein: CASSLGQAFYGYTF. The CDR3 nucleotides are TGTGCCAGCAGCTTAGGACAGGCCTTCTATGGCTACACCTTC.

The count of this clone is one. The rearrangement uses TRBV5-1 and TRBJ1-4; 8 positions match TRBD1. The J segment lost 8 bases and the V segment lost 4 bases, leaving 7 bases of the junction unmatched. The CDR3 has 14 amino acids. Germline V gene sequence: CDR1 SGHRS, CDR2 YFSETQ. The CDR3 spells CASSMGQEGEKLFF. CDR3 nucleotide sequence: TGCGCCAGCAGCATGGGACAGGAAGGAGAAAAACTGTTTTTT.

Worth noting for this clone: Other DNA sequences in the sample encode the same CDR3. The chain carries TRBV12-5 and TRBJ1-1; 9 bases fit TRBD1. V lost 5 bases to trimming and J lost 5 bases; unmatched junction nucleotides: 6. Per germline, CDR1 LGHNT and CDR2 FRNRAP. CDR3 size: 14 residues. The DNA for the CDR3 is TGTGCTAGTGGTCGTACAGGGGGCGATACTGAAGCTTTCTTT. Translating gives CASGRTGGDTEAFF.

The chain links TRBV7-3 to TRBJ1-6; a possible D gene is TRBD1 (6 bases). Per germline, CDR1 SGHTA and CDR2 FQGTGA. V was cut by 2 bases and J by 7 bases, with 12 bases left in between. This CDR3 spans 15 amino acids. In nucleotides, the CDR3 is TGTGCCAGCAGCTTATCAGGGGTCATCAATTCACCCCTCCACTTT. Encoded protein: CASSLSGVINSPLHF.

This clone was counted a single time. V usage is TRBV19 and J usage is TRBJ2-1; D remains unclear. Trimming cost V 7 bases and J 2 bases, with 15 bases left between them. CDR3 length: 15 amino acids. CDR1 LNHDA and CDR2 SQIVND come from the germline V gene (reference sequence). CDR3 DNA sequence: TGTGCCAGTACTATGGGCAGTTCGACCTACAATGAGCAGTTCTTC. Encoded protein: CASTMGSSTYNEQFF.

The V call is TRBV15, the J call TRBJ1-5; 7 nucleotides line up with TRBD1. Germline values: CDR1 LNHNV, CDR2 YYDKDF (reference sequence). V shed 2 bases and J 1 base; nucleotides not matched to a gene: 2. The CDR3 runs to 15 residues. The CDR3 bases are TGTGCCACCAGCAGACGACAGGGAAGCAATCAGCCCCAGCATTTT. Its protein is CATSRRQGSNQPQHF.

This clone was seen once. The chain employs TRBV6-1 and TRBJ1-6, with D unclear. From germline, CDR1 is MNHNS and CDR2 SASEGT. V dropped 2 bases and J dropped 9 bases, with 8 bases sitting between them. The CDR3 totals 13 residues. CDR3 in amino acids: CASSEWESSPLHF. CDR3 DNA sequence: TGTGCCAGCAGTGAATGGGAGAGTTCACCCCTCCACTTT.

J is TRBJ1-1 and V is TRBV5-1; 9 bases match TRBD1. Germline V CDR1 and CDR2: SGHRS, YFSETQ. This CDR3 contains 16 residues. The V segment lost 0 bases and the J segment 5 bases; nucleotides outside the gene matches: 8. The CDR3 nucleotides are TGCGCCAGCAGCTTGGAAGGGACAGGGCAAAATACTGAAGCTTTCTTT. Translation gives CASSLEGTGQNTEAFF.

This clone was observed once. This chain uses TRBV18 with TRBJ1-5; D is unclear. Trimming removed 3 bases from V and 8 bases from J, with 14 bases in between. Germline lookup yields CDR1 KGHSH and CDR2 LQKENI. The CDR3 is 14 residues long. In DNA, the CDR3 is TGTGCCAGCTCACCCAATACTGGAAGCGAGCCCCAGCATTTT. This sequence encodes CASSPNTGSEPQHF.

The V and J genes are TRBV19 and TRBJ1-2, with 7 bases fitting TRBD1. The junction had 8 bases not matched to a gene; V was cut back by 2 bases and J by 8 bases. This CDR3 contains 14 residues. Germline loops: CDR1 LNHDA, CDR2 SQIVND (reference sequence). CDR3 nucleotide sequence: TGTGCCAGTAGTATACGGACAGGTGGGGTCGGCTACACCTTC. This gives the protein CASSIRTGGVGYTF.

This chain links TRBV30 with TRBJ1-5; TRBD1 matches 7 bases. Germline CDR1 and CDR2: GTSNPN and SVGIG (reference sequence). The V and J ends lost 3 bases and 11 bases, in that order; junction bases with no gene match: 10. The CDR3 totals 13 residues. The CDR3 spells CAWRLQGEQAQHF. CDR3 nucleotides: TGTGCCTGGAGGCTTCAGGGGGAACAGGCCCAGCATTTT.

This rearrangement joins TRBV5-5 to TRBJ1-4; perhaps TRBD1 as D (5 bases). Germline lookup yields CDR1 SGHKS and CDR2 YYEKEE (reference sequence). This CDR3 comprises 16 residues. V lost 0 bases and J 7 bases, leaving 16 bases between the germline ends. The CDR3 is CASSLVGGAVGEKLFF. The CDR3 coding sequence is TGTGCCAGCAGCTTGGTGGGGGGAGCGGTTGGTGAAAAACTGTTTTTT.

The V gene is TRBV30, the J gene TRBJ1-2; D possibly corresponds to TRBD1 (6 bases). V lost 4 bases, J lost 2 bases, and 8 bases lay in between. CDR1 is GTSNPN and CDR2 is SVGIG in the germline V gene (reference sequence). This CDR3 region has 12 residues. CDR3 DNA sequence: TGTGCCTGGACCACAGGGAACTATGGCTACACCTTC. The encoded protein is CAWTTGNYGYTF.

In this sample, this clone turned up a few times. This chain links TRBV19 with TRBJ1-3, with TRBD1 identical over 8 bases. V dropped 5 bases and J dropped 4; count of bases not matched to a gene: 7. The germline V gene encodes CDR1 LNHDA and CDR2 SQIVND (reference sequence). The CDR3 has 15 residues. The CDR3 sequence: CASSPDRGGGNTIYF. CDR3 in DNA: TGTGCCAGTAGTCCCGACAGGGGAGGAGGAAACACCATATATTTT. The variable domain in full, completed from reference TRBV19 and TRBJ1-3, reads DGGITQSPKYLFRKEGQNVTLSCEQNLNHDAMYWYRQDPGQGLRLIYYSQIVNDFQKGDIAEGYSVSREKKESFPLTVTSAQKNPTAFYLCASSPDRGGGNTIYFGEGSWLTVV.